This is a list of T cell receptor beta chains from one sample in a study of cytomegalovirus exposure and HLA in healthy donors. Profiling relied on immunoSEQ multiplex PCR, and the TCRdb table lists in-frame clones only, not all of them. The sample records about 180,000 clones, around 77% being singletons. The sequenced sample consisted of PBMCs. These receptors were taken from a man between 60 and 70 years old in good health and CMV-seronegative. Both conserved end residues are part of each CDR3. The D gene is left open where the match is weak. Not every row has a clone size; where given, it reads once, few, many or a size class.

V,J,size,D,CDR3,DNA
TRBV20-1,TRBJ2-3,.,.,CSALSGGGQYF,TGCAGTGCCCTCTCAGGTGGTGGGCAGTATTTT
TRBV6-1,TRBJ2-7,.,TRBD1,CASRKQGASYEQYF,TGTGCCAGCAGAAAACAGGGGGCCTCCTACGAGCAGTACTTC
TRBV4-3,TRBJ2-1,.,TRBD2,CASSKVGLATYNEQFF,TGCGCCAGCAGTAAGGTGGGACTAGCGACCTACAATGAGCAGTTCTTC
TRBV7-9,TRBJ2-3,.,TRBD2,CASSFPGAGSTDTQYF,TGTGCCAGCAGCTTCCCCGGAGCGGGGAGCACAGATACGCAGTATTTT
TRBV6-6,TRBJ2-3,few,TRBD2,CASSLGLAGHLLIQYF,TGTGCCAGCAGTTTAGGACTAGCGGGTCACCTCCTGATTCAGTATTTT
TRBV13,TRBJ2-7,.,TRBD1,CASSFIGQGVPGYEQYF,TGTGCCAGCAGCTTTATAGGGCAGGGGGTTCCTGGCTACGAGCAGTACTTC
TRBV9,TRBJ1-2,.,.,CASTSLRGNGGYTF,TGTGCCAGCACCTCCTTACGGGGGAACGGAGGCTACACCTTC
TRBV15,TRBJ1-3,.,.,CATSRDQGSSSGNTIYF,TGTGCCACCAGCAGAGATCAGGGGTCTTCCTCTGGAAACACCATATATTTT
TRBV9,TRBJ1-2,.,.,CASSVGETPYTF,TGTGCCAGCAGCGTCGGGGAGACTCCCTACACCTTC
TRBV21-1,TRBJ2-7,.,.,CASGTAYGQYF,TGTGCCAGCGGGACAGCCTACGGGCAGTACTTC
TRBV7-8,TRBJ2-2,once,.,CASSFGRGGGTGELFF,TGTGCCAGCAGCTTCGGCAGAGGGGGGGGCACCGGGGAGCTGTTTTTT
TRBV30,TRBJ1-2,few,.,CAWSVHTYGYTF,TGTGCCTGGAGTGTACACACATATGGCTACACCTTC
TRBV7-9,TRBJ1-5,.,.,CASSLARQYSNQPQHF,TGTGCCAGCAGCTTAGCCCGACAGTATAGCAATCAGCCCCAGCATTTT
TRBV5-6,TRBJ2-7,.,TRBD1,CASSTGRGLGQGYEQYF,TGTGCCAGCAGCACGGGCCGGGGTCTGGGACAGGGCTACGAGCAGTACTTC
TRBV5-1,TRBJ2-1,.,TRBD1,CASSSGQGSHNEQFF,TGCGCCAGCAGCTCGGGACAGGGATCACACAATGAGCAGTTCTTC
TRBV6-5,TRBJ2-7,.,TRBD1,CASSSYPDREIYEQYF,TGTGCCAGCAGTTCCTACCCGGACAGGGAAATCTACGAGCAGTACTTC
TRBV19,TRBJ1-1,.,.,CASSREGNTEAFF,TGTGCCAGTAGTAGGGAGGGGAACACTGAAGCTTTCTTT
TRBV29-1,TRBJ1-1,.,.,CSVVARGKNTEAFF,TGCAGCGTTGTTGCCAGGGGAAAAAACACTGAAGCTTTCTTT
TRBV19,TRBJ2-7,once,.,CASSEIGGQGYEQYF,TGTGCCAGTAGTGAGATCGGGGGGCAGGGCTACGAGCAGTACTTC
TRBV6-4,TRBJ2-7,.,.,CASSDWREQYF,TGTGCCAGCAGTGACTGGAGGGAGCAGTACTTC
TRBV10-2,TRBJ2-7,.,.,CASSEGGSSYEQYF,TGCGCCAGCAGTGAAGGAGGGAGTAGCTACGAGCAGTACTTC
TRBV19,TRBJ2-1,.,TRBD2,CASSTLPGLAGGDEQFF,TGTGCCAGTAGTACTTTACCGGGACTAGCGGGAGGCGATGAGCAGTTCTTC
TRBV7-2,TRBJ1-1,few,TRBD1,CASSSKTGMNTEAFF,TGTGCCAGCAGCTCTAAGACAGGGATGAACACTGAAGCTTTCTTT
TRBV19,TRBJ2-2,.,TRBD2,CASRQAGLAFPGELFF,TGTGCCAGTAGGCAAGCGGGACTAGCGTTTCCCGGGGAGCTGTTTTTT